A single sample is the source of the 9 T cell receptor beta chains below, sequenced in a study of blood T cell repertoires in COVID-19. The table came from immunoSEQ multiplex PCR; TCRdb's copy has only in-frame clones and leaves some out. The sample consists of about 160,000 clones, around 85% of them appearing once. Sample: peripheral blood. Every receptor here comes from a human donor with acute or convalescent COVID-19. The donor label of this sample is uncertain.

The V call is TRBV11-2, the J call TRBJ2-3; D ambiguous. CDR3 length: 15 amino acids. Trimming left V 5 bases short and J 4 bases short, with 16 bases between. Germline V gene data show CDR1 as SGHAT and CDR2 as FQNNGV. As DNA, the CDR3 is TGTGCCAGCAGCCGCGGCCGGATTGCTGCAGATACGCAGTATTTT. It specifies CASSRGRIAADTQYF.

The V call is TRBV6-1, the J call TRBJ1-1; perhaps TRBD1 as D (5 bases). Per the germline V gene, CDR1 is MNHNS and CDR2 is SASEGT. V lost 0 bases and J 4 bases, leaving 15 bases between the germline ends. The CDR3 loop spans 16 amino acids. The CDR3 loop is CASSEALPGIGTEAFF. Written as DNA, the CDR3 is TGTGCCAGCAGTGAAGCGCTTCCAGGGATCGGCACTGAAGCTTTCTTT.

The gene calls are TRBV18 and TRBJ2-5; D may be TRBD1 (5 bases). The CDR3 is 14 residues long. The V and J ends lost 3 bases and 1 base respectively, with 9 bases between them. Germline CDR1 and CDR2: KGHSH and LQKENI. DNA for the CDR3: TGTGCCAGCTCACCCTATCAGGGCCAAGAGACCCAGTACTTC. Its translation is CASSPYQGQETQYF. Full variable domain (remainder filled in from reference TRBV18 and TRBJ2-5): NAGVMQNPRHLVRRRGQEARLRCSPMKGHSHVYWYRQLPEEGLKFMVYLQKENIIDESGMPKERFSAEFPKEGPSILRIQQVVRGDSAAYFCASSPYQGQETQYFGPGTRLLVL.

The V call is TRBV29-1, the J call TRBJ1-2, with TRBD1 as a possible D gene (5 bases). In germline, CDR1 is SQVTM, CDR2 ANQGSEA. The CDR3 is made up of 12 amino acids. With 6 bases removed from V and 1 base from J, the gap between germline ends came to 9 bases. The CDR3 coding sequence is TGCAGCGTCGGACATAGTAACTATGGCTACACCTTC. Protein: CSVGHSNYGYTF. Combining the CDR3 with reference TRBV29-1 and TRBJ1-2 gives the whole variable domain SAVISQKPSRDICQRGTSLTIQCQVDSQVTMMFWYRQQPGQSLTLIATANQGSEATYESGFVIDKFPISRPNLTFSTLTVSNMSPEDSSIYLCSVGHSNYGYTFGSGTRLTVV.

In its sample, this clone was seen a few times. This sequence joins TRBV2 and TRBJ2-3; a possible D gene is TRBD1 (5 bases). Per germline, CDR1 SNHLY and CDR2 FYNNEI. The CDR3 loop spans 14 amino acids. Trimming cost V 4 bases and J 2 bases, with 10 bases left between them. This chain's CDR3 is CASSVRENTDTQYF. CDR3 sequence (DNA): TGTGCCAGCAGTGTCAGGGAAAACACAGATACGCAGTATTTT.

The rearrangement uses TRBV28 and TRBJ2-1; D assignment may be TRBD1 or TRBD2 (7 bases each). Germline V gives CDR1 MDHEN, CDR2 SYDVKM. The CDR3 contains 10 residues. With 10 bases removed from V and 10 bases from J, the gap between germline ends came to 11 bases. The CDR3 DNA reads TGTGCCACCAGGGGGGGAGAGCAGTTCTTC. Its translation is CATRGGEQFF.

This chain joins TRBV30 and TRBJ1-1, with D maybe TRBD1 (5 bases). V dropped 5 bases and J dropped 3 bases, with 10 bases sitting between them. CDR1 GTSNPN and CDR2 SVGIG come from the germline V gene (reference sequence). This CDR3 contains 12 residues. The CDR3 nucleotides are TGTGCCTGGGCCCAGGGCTACACTGAAGCTTTCTTT. As protein: CAWAQGYTEAFF.

V and J are TRBV11-1 and TRBJ2-1; weak D call: TRBD1 (5 bases). The CDR3 extends over 11 amino acids. Germline V CDR1 and CDR2: SGHAT, FQDESV (reference sequence). V lost 6 bases and J 9 bases, leaving 9 bases between the germline ends. The CDR3 loop is CASSQGGEQFF. CDR3 in DNA: TGTGCCAGCAGTCAGGGCGGTGAGCAGTTCTTC.

The V gene is TRBV6-5, the J gene TRBJ1-2; possibly TRBD1 for D (6 bases). Germline lookup yields CDR1 MNHEY and CDR2 SVGAGI. This CDR3 comprises 14 residues. V was trimmed by 2 bases and J by 1 base, leaving 8 bases between them. Here the CDR3 reads CASSYGQFNYGYTF. As DNA, the CDR3 is TGTGCCAGCAGTTACGGACAGTTTAACTATGGCTACACCTTC.